This T cell receptor (beta chain) derives from a study of T-cell memory formation after mild COVID-19. Study results and caveats: Whereas later expanders leaned CD4+, clones contracting day 15 to 85 showed a balanced CD4/CD8 makeup.

MiXCR, applied by TCRdb to the 5' RACE reads, yields one record per CDR3 protein. The sample gives just over 50,000 distinct CDR3 sequences, around 10% of which show up once; 12% is in the top ten. By share, this clonotype ranks as medium-sized (0.01 to 0.1%). Its antigen is unknown. V lost 5 bases, J lost 4 bases, and 3 bases stayed unmatched. Germline-derived CDR1 and CDR2 are SGHTA and FQGTGA. This CDR3 has 15 residues. The chain uses TRBV7-3 and TRBJ2-1, with TRBD2 matching over 12 bases. This TCR was sampled from an adult woman who had mild COVID-19 (a few samples of this study predate the infection). Cell type and time point are not known. The sequenced sample was PBMCs or a T cell subset sorted from them (not recorded which). As DNA, the CDR3 is TGTGCCAGCAGCCTCGGACTAGCGGGGTACAATGAGCAGTTCTTC. Amino acid sequence: CASSLGLAGYNEQFF.